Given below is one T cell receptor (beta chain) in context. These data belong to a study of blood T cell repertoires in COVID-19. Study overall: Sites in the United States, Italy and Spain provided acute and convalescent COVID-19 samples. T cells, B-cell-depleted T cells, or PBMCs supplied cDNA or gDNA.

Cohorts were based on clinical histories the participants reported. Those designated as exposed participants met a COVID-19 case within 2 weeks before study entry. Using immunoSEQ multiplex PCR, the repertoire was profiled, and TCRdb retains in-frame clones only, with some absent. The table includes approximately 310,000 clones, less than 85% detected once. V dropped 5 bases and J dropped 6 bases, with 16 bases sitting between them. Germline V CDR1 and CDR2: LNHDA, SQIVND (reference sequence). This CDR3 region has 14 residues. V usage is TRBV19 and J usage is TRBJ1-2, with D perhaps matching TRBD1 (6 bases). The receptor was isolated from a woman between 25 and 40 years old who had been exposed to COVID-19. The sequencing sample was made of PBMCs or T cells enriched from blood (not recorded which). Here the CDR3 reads CASSQTGGANGYTF. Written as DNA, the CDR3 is TGTGCCAGTAGTCAAACCGGGGGGGCGAATGGCTACACCTTC.